The source of this TCR beta chain is a study of blood T cells in healthy people across ages. Through a sample-barcoded 5' primer and a J-beta primer mix, a second PCR was run for 7 to 11 cycles. At least 2.5 million CDR3-containing paired-end reads were obtained per sample. MiXCR, applied by TCRdb to the 5' RACE reads, yields one record per CDR3 protein. The table lists 1.5 million to 2 million distinct CDR3 sequences, approximately 28% of them singletons, with roughly 8% in the top ten. This TCR was recovered from a woman under 40 in good health. Sequencing used blood.

Here the CDR3 DNA reads TGTGCCAGCAGTGACGGGACAGGGCATGGCTACACCTTC. Its translation: CASSDGTGHGYTF. The genes are TRBV6-4 and TRBJ1-2, with 9 positions matching TRBD1. The CDR3 spans 13 residues. Per the germline V gene, CDR1 is MRHNA and CDR2 is SNTAGT. V trimming: 2 bases; J trimming: 6 bases; junction bases outside the gene matches: 1.